What follows are 28 T cell receptor beta chains derived from one specimen sequenced in a study of blood T cell repertoires in COVID-19. Clones were sequenced by immunoSEQ multiplex PCR, and TCRdb holds only the in-frame ones, with some missing. The sample holds around 200,000 clones; approximately 80% are singletons and the top ten take roughly 6.8%. Sequenced sample: peripheral blood. Receptor source: a human donor in a cohort sampled during active COVID-19.

The rearrangement links TRBV6-5 to TRBJ1-1, with D uncertain. The CDR3 runs 14 residues. Trimming stripped 0 bases from V and 11 bases from J, with 16 bases between. Germline CDR1 reads MNHEY; CDR2 reads SVGAGI. This CDR3 is CASSYSELLRGAFF. CDR3 DNA sequence: TGTGCCAGCAGTTACTCCGAACTTCTCAGAGGGGCTTTCTTT.

The chain joins TRBV7-2 to TRBJ2-5; TRBD2 matches 12 bases. The germline V gene has CDR1 SGHTA and CDR2 FQGNSA. CDR3 size: 18 residues. V trimming: 0 bases; J trimming: 3 bases; junction bases outside the gene matches: 8. The CDR3 reads CASSLASSGGAVEETQYF. Written as DNA, the CDR3 is TGTGCCAGCAGCTTAGCGTCTAGCGGGGGGGCCGTGGAAGAGACCCAGTACTTC.

This clone occurred once. The J gene is TRBJ1-3, the V gene TRBV3-1 (or the pseudogene TRBV3-2); D ambiguous. Deletions cut 5 bases from V and 0 bases from J, with 8 bases between. The CDR3 has 14 residues. In germline, CDR1 is LGHDT, CDR2 YNNKEL (reference sequence). The CDR3 protein is CASSTDYSGNTIYF. CDR3 DNA: TGTGCCAGCAGCACGGACTACTCTGGAAACACCATATATTTT.

This CDR3 reads CASSAGLASDTQYF. DNA of the CDR3: TGCGCCAGCAGCGCCGGACTAGCTTCAGATACGCAGTATTTT. The V and J genes are TRBV5-1 and TRBJ2-3, with 8 bases aligning to TRBD2. Germline CDR1 is SGHRS and CDR2 is YFSETQ. CDR3 length: 14 residues. With 4 bases clipped from V and 4 bases from J, the junction kept 5 bases outside the gene matches. Combining the CDR3 with reference TRBV5-1 and TRBJ2-3 gives the whole variable domain KAGVTQTPRYLIKTRGQQVTLSCSPISGHRSVSWYQQTPGQGLQFLFEYFSETQRNKGNFPGRFSGRQFSNSRSEMNVSTLELGDSALYLCASSAGLASDTQYFGPGTRLTVL.

V usage is TRBV5-6 and J usage is TRBJ2-2; D perhaps matches TRBD1 (6 bases). The CDR3 is made up of 15 amino acids. In germline, CDR1 is SGHDT, CDR2 YYEEEE. Trimming removed 4 bases at V and 1 base at J, with 11 bases between. CDR3 in DNA: TGTGCCAGCAGCACCGGGACACAGAACACCGGGGAGCTGTTTTTT. This sequence encodes CASSTGTQNTGELFF.

The gene calls are TRBV11-2 and TRBJ2-7; D possibly corresponds to TRBD1 (6 bases). CDR3 length: 16 amino acids. Trimming removed 5 bases at V and 4 bases at J, with 21 bases between. Germline CDR1 and CDR2: SGHAT and FQNNGV. The CDR3 protein is CASSPDRAGPLYEQYF. The CDR3 nucleotides read TGTGCCAGCAGCCCGGACAGAGCCGGACCCTTGTACGAGCAGTACTTC.

This chain joins TRBV6-1 and TRBJ1-1; no firm D call. This CDR3 region has 15 residues. Between the trimmed V and J ends, which lost 1 base and 2 bases, there was a span of 11 bases. CDR1 is MNHNS, CDR2 SASEGT, per germline. CDR3 in amino acids: CASSEDWQINTEAFF. In nucleotides, the CDR3 is TGTGCCAGCAGTGAAGATTGGCAGATAAACACTGAAGCTTTCTTT.

The V and J genes are TRBV5-1 and TRBJ1-1, with 10 bases lining up with TRBD1. V lost 0 bases, J lost 4 bases, and 3 bases stayed unmatched. CDR3 length: 15 amino acids. Germline V CDR1 and CDR2: SGHRS, YFSETQ. CDR3 nucleotide sequence: TGCGCCAGCAGCTTGGGACAGGGGGCAGGCACTGAAGCTTTCTTT. It specifies CASSLGQGAGTEAFF.

The CDR3 DNA reads TGTGCCAGTAGTATTAGTGTAGGGGGCGCGGGTGAAGCTTTCTTT. Translated: CASSISVGGAGEAFF. This chain joins TRBV19 and TRBJ1-1, with TRBD1 identical over 7 bases. J lost 7 bases, V lost 3 bases, and 11 bases had no gene match. The germline CDR1 and CDR2 sequences are LNHDA and SQIVND (reference sequence). The CDR3 loop spans 15 amino acids. Looking up the rest from reference TRBV19 and TRBJ1-1 gives the full variable domain: DGGITQSPKYLFRKEGQNVTLSCEQNLNHDAMYWYRQDPGQGLRLIYYSQIVNDFQKGDIAEGYSVSREKKESFPLTVTSAQKNPTAFYLCASSISVGGAGEAFFGQGTRLTVV.

V is TRBV7-8 and J is TRBJ2-7; a possible D gene is TRBD1 (7 bases). V dropped 1 base and J dropped 0 bases, with 28 bases sitting between them. Germline V gives CDR1 SGHVS, CDR2 FQNEAQ. The CDR3 runs to 21 residues. The DNA of the CDR3 is TGTGCCAGCAGCTTAGGGATGACAGGGCGGGATGGAAGTTATAGCTCCTACGAGCAGTACTTC. Encoded protein: CASSLGMTGRDGSYSSYEQYF.

The chain combines TRBV9 with TRBJ2-3; 7 bases are shared with TRBD2. CDR3 length equals 16 residues. Germline V gives CDR1 SGDLS, CDR2 YYNGEE. V gave up 0 bases and J gave up 1 base; unmatched junction bases: 5. This chain's CDR3 is CASSVALSGGTDTQYF. The CDR3 bases are TGTGCCAGCAGCGTAGCTTTGAGCGGGGGCACAGATACGCAGTATTTT.

The CDR3 is CSVDWQGSTEAFF. CDR3 bases: TGCAGCGTTGATTGGCAGGGGAGTACTGAAGCTTTCTTT. J is TRBJ1-1 and V is TRBV29-1; tentatively, D is TRBD1 (6 bases). Between the trimmed V and J ends, which lost 3 bases and 5 bases, there was a span of 13 bases. The CDR3 is 13 residues long. Germline CDR1 reads SQVTM; CDR2 reads ANQGSEA.

J is TRBJ1-6 and V is TRBV7-9, with D unresolved. This CDR3 is 15 amino acids long. V was cut by 4 bases and J by 6 bases, with 13 bases left in between. CDR1 SEHNR and CDR2 FQNEAQ come from the germline V gene (reference sequence). For the CDR3, the DNA is TGTGCCAGCAGCTCTGCGGGATTCGGTAATTCACCCCTCCACTTT. This translates into CASSSAGFGNSPLHF. Supplemented by reference TRBV7-9 and TRBJ1-6, the full variable domain reads DTGVSQNPRHKITKRGQNVTFRCDPISEHNRLYWYRQTLGQGPEFLTYFQNEAQLEKSRLLSDRFSAERPKGSFSTLEIQRTEQGDSAMYLCASSSAGFGNSPLHFGNGTRLTVT.

This clone was seen once. CDR3 protein: CASSPGSYEQYF. CDR3 nucleotides: TGTGCCAGCAGCCCCGGGTCCTACGAGCAGTACTTC. The chain combines TRBV5-5 with TRBJ2-7; D call uncertain. The germline V gene has CDR1 SGHKS and CDR2 YYEKEE (reference sequence). This CDR3 region has 12 residues. Between the trimmed V and J ends, which lost 4 bases and 1 base, there was a span of 6 bases.

The chain carries TRBV5-1 and TRBJ2-7; TRBD1 aligns across 7 bases. The CDR3 has 16 residues. V trimming: 3 bases; J trimming: 1 base; junction bases outside the gene matches: 10. Germline-derived CDR1 and CDR2 are SGHRS and YFSETQ. The CDR3 bases are TGCGCCAGCAGCTCGCTACTGACAGGGCTATCCTACGAGCAGTACTTC. It translates to CASSSLLTGLSYEQYF.

This chain uses TRBV19 with TRBJ1-5; 10 bases are shared with TRBD1. The germline gives CDR1 LNHDA, CDR2 SQIVND (reference sequence). The CDR3 extends over 15 amino acids. The junction had 6 bases not matched to a gene; V was cut back by 4 bases and J by 6 bases. CDR3 residues: CASSRRTGGAQPQHF. CDR3 in DNA: TGTGCCAGTAGTAGGCGGACAGGGGGGGCTCAGCCCCAGCATTTT.

The rearrangement uses TRBV2 and TRBJ1-1; 9 nucleotides line up with TRBD1. Unmatched junction bases numbered 1, after V lost 4 bases and J lost 7 bases. The CDR3 totals 12 residues. The germline CDR1 and CDR2 sequences are SNHLY and FYNNEI. For the CDR3, the DNA is TGTGCCAGCAGTGGGACAGGGGTTGAAGCTTTCTTT. Translated: CASSGTGVEAFF.

The chain uses TRBV7-8 and TRBJ2-3; 7 bases are shared with TRBD2. The germline V gene has CDR1 SGHVS and CDR2 FQNEAQ. There are 16 residues in the CDR3. J gave up 0 bases and V 2 bases, and 5 bases lay outside the gene matches. The CDR3 region has the DNA TGTGCCAGCAGCTTATGGGGGGGGACTAGCACAGATACGCAGTATTTT. It specifies CASSLWGGTSTDTQYF.

This sequence joins TRBV11-1 and TRBJ1-1; TRBD1 matches at 7 bases. This CDR3 contains 15 residues. V trimming: 2 bases; J trimming: 3 bases; junction bases outside the gene matches: 6. Germline values: CDR1 SGHAT, CDR2 FQDESV (reference sequence). CDR3 region: CASSLSTGADTEAFF. The CDR3, as DNA: TGTGCCAGCAGCTTAAGTACAGGGGCTGACACTGAAGCTTTCTTT.

V and J are TRBV9 and TRBJ2-2, with 9 bases that match TRBD2. Germline V gives CDR1 SGDLS, CDR2 YYNGEE. The V and J ends lost 0 bases and 6 bases, in that order; junction bases with no gene match: 6. This CDR3 has 16 amino acids. As DNA, the CDR3 is TGTGCCAGCAGCGTAGAAGGCGGGGGGGCCGCCGGGGAGCTGTTTTTT. Protein: CASSVEGGGAAGELFF.

The gene calls are TRBV6-1 and TRBJ2-5, with D tentatively TRBD1 (5 bases). The V gene's germline CDR1 is MNHNS and CDR2 SASEGT. V lost 1 base and J lost 4, with 7 bases in between. CDR3 length: 13 amino acids. The CDR3 loop reads CASSEGQLETQYF. The CDR3 region has the DNA TGTGCCAGCAGTGAAGGACAGCTAGAGACCCAGTACTTC.

The V and J genes are TRBV7-8 and TRBJ1-1; 9 nucleotides agree with TRBD1. V shed 8 bases and J 2 bases; nucleotides not matched to a gene: 9. There are 15 residues in the CDR3. Germline loops: CDR1 SGHVS, CDR2 FQNEAQ. This CDR3 is CASAPTGGLNTEAFF. The DNA for the CDR3 is TGTGCCAGCGCCCCGACAGGGGGACTAAACACTGAAGCTTTCTTT.

In nucleotides, the CDR3 is TGTGCCAGCTCATATCAGGGGTGGAATTCACCCCTCCACTTT. Translated, it gives CASSYQGWNSPLHF. The V call is TRBV18, the J call TRBJ1-6, with D perhaps matching TRBD1 (6 bases). Germline assignment: CDR1 KGHSH and CDR2 LQKENI. The CDR3 has 14 amino acids. The V gene lost 5 bases and the J gene lost 7 bases, with 12 bases spanning the gap.

V is TRBV7-9 and J is TRBJ1-2, with a tentative D call TRBD1 (6 bases). The CDR3 has 14 amino acids. Trimming left V 2 bases short and J 4 bases short, with 11 bases between. The germline CDR1 and CDR2 sequences are SEHNR and FQNEAQ (reference sequence). The CDR3 loop reads CASSLYRAVYGYTF. The CDR3 bases are TGTGCCAGCAGCTTATACAGGGCTGTCTATGGCTACACCTTC.

V gene TRBV13 combines with J gene TRBJ2-7; 8 bases are shared with TRBD1. The germline V gene has CDR1 PRHDT and CDR2 FYEKMQ (reference sequence). Unmatched junction bases numbered 8, after V lost 5 bases and J lost 5 bases. The CDR3 covers 14 residues. The chain's CDR3 is CASSIRGPGDEQYF. DNA of the CDR3: TGTGCCAGCAGCATCAGGGGGCCGGGCGACGAGCAGTACTTC.

The chain has TRBV5-1 and TRBJ1-2; D gene ambiguous. The CDR3 is 16 residues long. The germline V and J ends were trimmed by 2 bases and 3 bases, with 17 bases remaining between them. Germline V gives CDR1 SGHRS, CDR2 YFSETQ. The CDR3 bases are TGCGCCAGCAGCTTAGCTCCGAGGGTAGGCGACTATGGCTACACCTTC. This translates into CASSLAPRVGDYGYTF.

This chain links TRBV11-1 with TRBJ1-1; D call uncertain. The CDR3 loop spans 14 amino acids. V lost 1 base, J lost 1 base, and 7 bases lay in between. Germline V gene sequence: CDR1 SGHAT, CDR2 FQDESV (reference sequence). The CDR3 nucleotides are TGTGCCAGCAGCTTAGGTACAGAGAACACTGAAGCTTTCTTT. Translated: CASSLGTENTEAFF.

This sequence joins TRBV12-3 or TRBV12-4 and TRBJ2-7; TRBD1 matches at 9 bases. The CDR3 covers 13 residues. The ends lost 3 bases at V and 5 bases at J; junction bases unmatched: 2. CDR3 sequence: CASSFGTGNEQYF. CDR3 bases: TGTGCCAGCAGTTTCGGGACAGGGAACGAGCAGTACTTC.